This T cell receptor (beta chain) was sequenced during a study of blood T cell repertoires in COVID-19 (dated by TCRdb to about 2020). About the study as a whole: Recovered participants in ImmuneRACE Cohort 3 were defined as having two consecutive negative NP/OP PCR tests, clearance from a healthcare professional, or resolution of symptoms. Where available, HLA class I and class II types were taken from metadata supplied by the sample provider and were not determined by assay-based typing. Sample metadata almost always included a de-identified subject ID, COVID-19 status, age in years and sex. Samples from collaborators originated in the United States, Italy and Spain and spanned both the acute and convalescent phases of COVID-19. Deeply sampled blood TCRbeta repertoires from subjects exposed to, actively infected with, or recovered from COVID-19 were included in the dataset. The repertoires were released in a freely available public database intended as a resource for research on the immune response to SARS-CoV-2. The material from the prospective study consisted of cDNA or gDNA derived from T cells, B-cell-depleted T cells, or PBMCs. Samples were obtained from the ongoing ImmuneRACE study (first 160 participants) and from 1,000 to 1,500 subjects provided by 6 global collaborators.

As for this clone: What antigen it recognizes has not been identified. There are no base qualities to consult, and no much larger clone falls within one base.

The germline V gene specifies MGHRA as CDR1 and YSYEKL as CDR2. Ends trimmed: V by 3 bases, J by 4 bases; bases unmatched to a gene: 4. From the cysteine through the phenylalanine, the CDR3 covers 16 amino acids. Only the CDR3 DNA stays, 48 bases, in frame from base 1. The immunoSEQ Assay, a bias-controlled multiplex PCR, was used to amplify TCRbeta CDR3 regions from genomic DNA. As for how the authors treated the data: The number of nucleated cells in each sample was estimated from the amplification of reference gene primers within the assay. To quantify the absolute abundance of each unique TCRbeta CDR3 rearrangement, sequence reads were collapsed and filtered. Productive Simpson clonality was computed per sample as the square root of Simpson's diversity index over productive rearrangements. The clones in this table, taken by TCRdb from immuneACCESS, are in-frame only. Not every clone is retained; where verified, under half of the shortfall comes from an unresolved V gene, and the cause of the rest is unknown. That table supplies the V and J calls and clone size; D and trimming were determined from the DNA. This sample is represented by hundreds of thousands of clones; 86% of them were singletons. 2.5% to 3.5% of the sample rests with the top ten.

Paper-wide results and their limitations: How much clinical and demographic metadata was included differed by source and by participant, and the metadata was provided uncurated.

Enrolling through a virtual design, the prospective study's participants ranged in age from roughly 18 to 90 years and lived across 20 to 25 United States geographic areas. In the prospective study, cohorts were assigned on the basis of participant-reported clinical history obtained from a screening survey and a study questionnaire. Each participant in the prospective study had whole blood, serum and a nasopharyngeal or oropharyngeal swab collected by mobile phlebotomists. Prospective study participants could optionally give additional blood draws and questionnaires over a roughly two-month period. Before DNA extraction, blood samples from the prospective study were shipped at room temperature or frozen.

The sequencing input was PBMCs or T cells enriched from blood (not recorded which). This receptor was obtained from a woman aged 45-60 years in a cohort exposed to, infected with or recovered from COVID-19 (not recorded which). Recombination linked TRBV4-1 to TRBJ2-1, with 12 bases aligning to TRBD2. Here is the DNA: TGCGCCAGCAGCCATGAAGGACTAGCGGGGTACAATGAGCAGTTCTTC. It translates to CASSHEGLAGYNEQFF.